A single sample is the source of the 17 T cell receptor beta chains below, sequenced in a study of shared clonotypes between healthy human individuals. Sequenced by immunoSEQ multiplex PCR; TCRdb stores in-frame clones only, minus some. The sample holds some 500,000 clones, 95% to 97% seen once. Sample: naive CD4+ T cells sorted from blood. Subset denoted: CD45RA+ positively selected. The source of these receptors is a woman aged 25-40 years in good health.

This clone was picked up one time. This chain connects TRBV2 to TRBJ2-7, with 10 positions matching TRBD1. The CDR3 has 15 amino acids. Germline values: CDR1 SNHLY, CDR2 FYNNEI. Germline trimming cut 4 bases from V and 6 bases from J; bases unmatched to any gene: 9. The CDR3 DNA is TGTGCCAGCAGTGTCGACAGGGGGCTCGGTCGCGAGCAGTACTTC. Translating it yields CASSVDRGLGREQYF.

This chain links TRBV6-1 with TRBJ1-5; 8 positions agree with TRBD1. The length of the CDR3 is 14 residues. Germline CDR1 and CDR2: MNHNS and SASEGT. The trim removed 6 bases at V and 4 bases at J, leaving 5 bases unmatched. CDR3 loop: CASRTTGGNQPQHF. The CDR3 DNA reads TGTGCCAGCAGGACAACAGGGGGAAATCAGCCCCAGCATTTT.

The rearrangement uses TRBV5-4 and TRBJ2-1; D possibly matches TRBD1 or TRBD2 (6 bases each). This CDR3 has 15 residues. Germline values: CDR1 SGHNT, CDR2 YYREEE (reference sequence). Trimming took 4 bases from V and 5 from J, leaving 16 bases between them. Here the CDR3 DNA reads TGTGCCAGCAGCCTACCTGGGGGGCGAAACAATGAGCAGTTCTTC. It specifies CASSLPGGRNNEQFF.

This sequence joins TRBV6-5 and TRBJ1-3; TRBD1 is a possible D gene (5 bases). V was pared by 2 bases and J by 3 bases, with 11 bases between. Looked up from germline, CDR1 is MNHEY and CDR2 is SVGAGI. The CDR3 spans 15 residues. DNA for the CDR3: TGTGCCAGCAGTTACAGCAGGGTATATGGAAACACCATATATTTT. Translation gives CASSYSRVYGNTIYF.

This clone has a single count. The rearrangement links TRBV5-6 to TRBJ2-2, with 8 bases lining up with TRBD1. The CDR3 spans 16 residues. The V gene end was trimmed by 0 bases and the J gene end by 5 bases; junction bases not matched to a gene: 6. Germline V gene lookup returns CDR1 SGHDT and CDR2 YYEEEE. Written as DNA, the CDR3 is TGTGCCAGCAGCTTGGCAGGGACAGGTACGACCGGGGAGCTGTTTTTT. As protein: CASSLAGTGTTGELFF. The full variable domain, its missing parts supplied by reference TRBV5-6 and TRBJ2-2, is DAGVTQSPTHLIKTRGQQVTLRCSPKSGHDTVSWYQQALGQGPQFIFQYYEEEERQRGNFPDRFSGHQFPNYSSELNVNALLLGDSALYLCASSLAGTGTTGELFFGEGSRLTVL.

This chain uses TRBV6-6 with TRBJ2-7; 10 nucleotides line up with TRBD2. This CDR3 is 16 amino acids long. Germline trimming cut 2 bases from V and 4 bases from J; bases unmatched to any gene: 8. Germline lookup yields CDR1 MNHNY and CDR2 SVGAGI (reference sequence). Here the CDR3 DNA reads TGTGCCAGCAGTTACATCCCGGGACTAGCGATGTACGAGCAGTACTTC. Amino acids: CASSYIPGLAMYEQYF.

V usage is TRBV30 and J usage is TRBJ2-5; 7 bases map to TRBD2. Per the germline V gene, CDR1 is GTSNPN and CDR2 is SVGIG (reference sequence). Trimming took 2 bases from V and 5 from J; bases not matched to a gene: 2. There are 12 residues in the CDR3. The CDR3 DNA reads TGTGCCTGGAGTAGACTAGCCGAGACCCAGTACTTC. Residues: CAWSRLAETQYF.

The chain has TRBV28 and TRBJ1-2, with TRBD1 as a possible D gene (5 bases). The V end lost 6 bases, the J end lost 7 bases, and 9 bases lay between the germline ends. From germline, CDR1 is MDHEN and CDR2 SYDVKM. The CDR3 is 11 amino acids. DNA for the CDR3: TGTGCCAGCAGCGCAGGGTTTGGCTACACCTTC. Translated, it gives CASSAGFGYTF.

This clone appeared once. V and J are TRBV19 and TRBJ2-7; 9 positions agree with TRBD2. This CDR3 is built from 15 residues. The trim removed 3 bases at V and 6 bases at J, leaving 9 bases unmatched. CDR1 LNHDA and CDR2 SQIVND come from the germline V gene (reference sequence). CDR3 DNA sequence: TGTGCCAGTAGTATCGGGGTAGCGGGAGTCCTCGAGCAGTACTTC. It is translated as CASSIGVAGVLEQYF.

This chain joins TRBV6-6 and TRBJ1-5; maybe TRBD1 (5 bases). The CDR3 has 12 amino acids. Germline V CDR1 and CDR2: MNHNY, SVGAGI (reference sequence). With 2 bases removed from V and 11 bases from J, the gap between germline ends came to 10 bases. The CDR3, as DNA: TGTGCCAGCAGTTACAGAGGCAGGGCCCAGCATTTT. Encoded protein: CASSYRGRAQHF.

The chain uses TRBV5-1 and TRBJ1-1; 8 nucleotides align to TRBD1. Germline V gene lookup returns CDR1 SGHRS and CDR2 YFSETQ. The V and J ends lost 1 base and 1 base, in that order; junction bases with no gene match: 3. CDR3 length: 15 residues. The CDR3 nucleotides are TGCGCCAGCAGCTTGTCCGGACAGGGGAACACTGAAGCTTTCTTT. This codes for CASSLSGQGNTEAFF.

This clone turned up a few times. This rearrangement joins TRBV28 to TRBJ1-5; TRBD1 is a possible D gene (6 bases). Germline V gene lookup returns CDR1 MDHEN and CDR2 SYDVKM. The CDR3 has 15 amino acids. Between the trimmed V and J ends, which lost 5 bases and 8 bases, there was a span of 19 bases. The CDR3 nucleotides are TGTGCCAGCAGTAAAACGCAGGGGAGTGAAAAGCCCCAGCATTTT. It specifies CASSKTQGSEKPQHF.

The chain uses TRBV7-9 and TRBJ2-1, with 8 bases identical to TRBD2. Germline-derived CDR1 and CDR2 are SEHNR and FQNEAQ (reference sequence). The CDR3 covers 16 residues. The V and J ends lost 5 bases and 4 bases, in that order; junction bases with no gene match: 10. The CDR3 DNA is TGTGCCAGCAGCCAAGATATGGCGGGAGGATACAATGAGCAGTTCTTC. This sequence encodes CASSQDMAGGYNEQFF.

The chain employs TRBV2 and TRBJ2-1; D is uncertain. Germline values: CDR1 SNHLY, CDR2 FYNNEI. There are 12 residues in the CDR3. V lost 2 bases and J lost 7, with 6 bases in between. The CDR3 spells CASSEWWNEQFF. CDR3 in DNA: TGTGCCAGCAGTGAATGGTGGAATGAGCAGTTCTTC.

This clone was seen a single time. The chain carries TRBV5-1 and TRBJ2-2; D remains unclear. The CDR3 length is 15 residues. Germline V gives CDR1 SGHRS, CDR2 YFSETQ. V gave up 4 bases and J gave up 0 bases, with 10 bases separating them. The CDR3 sequence: CASSSYQANTGELFF. The CDR3 DNA follows: TGCGCCAGCAGCAGCTACCAAGCGAACACCGGGGAGCTGTTTTTT.

The V and J genes are TRBV19 and TRBJ2-3, with a possible D match to TRBD2 (5 bases). V was shortened by 4 bases and J by 4 bases, with 12 bases between the two germline ends. CDR3 length equals 14 residues. Germline loops: CDR1 LNHDA, CDR2 SQIVND (reference sequence). The CDR3 DNA is TGTGCCAGTAGTACCTTCAATAGCGCAGATACGCAGTATTTT. Encoded protein: CASSTFNSADTQYF.

The chain combines TRBV2 with TRBJ2-7; the D is unclear. V lost 3 bases and J lost 5, with 5 bases in between. The germline V gene has CDR1 SNHLY and CDR2 FYNNEI. This CDR3 has 11 residues. DNA for the CDR3: TGTGCCAGCAGTGACCCCCACGAGCAGTACTTC. Its protein product is CASSDPHEQYF. Full variable domain (outside the CDR3, taken from reference TRBV2 and TRBJ2-7): EPEVTQTPSHQVTQMGQEVILRCVPISNHLYFYWYRQILGQKVEFLVSFYNNEISEKSEIFDDQFSVERPDGSNFTLKIRSTKLEDSAMYFCASSDPHEQYFGPGTRLTVT.